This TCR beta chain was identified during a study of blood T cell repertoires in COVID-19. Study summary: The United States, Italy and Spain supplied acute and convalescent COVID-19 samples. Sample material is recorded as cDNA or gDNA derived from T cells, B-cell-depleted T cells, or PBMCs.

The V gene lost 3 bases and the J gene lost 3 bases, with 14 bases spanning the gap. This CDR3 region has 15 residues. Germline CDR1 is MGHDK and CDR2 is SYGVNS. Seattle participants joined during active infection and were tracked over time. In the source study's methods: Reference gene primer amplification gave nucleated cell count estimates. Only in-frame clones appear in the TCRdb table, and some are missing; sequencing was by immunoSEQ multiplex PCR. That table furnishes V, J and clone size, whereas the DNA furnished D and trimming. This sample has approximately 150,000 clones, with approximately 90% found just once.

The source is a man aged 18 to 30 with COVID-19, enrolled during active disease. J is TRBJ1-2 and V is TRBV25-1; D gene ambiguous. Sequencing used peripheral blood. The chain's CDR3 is CASSDEGRWDYGYTF. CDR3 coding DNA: TGTGCCAGCAGTGACGAGGGAAGGTGGGACTATGGCTACACCTTC.